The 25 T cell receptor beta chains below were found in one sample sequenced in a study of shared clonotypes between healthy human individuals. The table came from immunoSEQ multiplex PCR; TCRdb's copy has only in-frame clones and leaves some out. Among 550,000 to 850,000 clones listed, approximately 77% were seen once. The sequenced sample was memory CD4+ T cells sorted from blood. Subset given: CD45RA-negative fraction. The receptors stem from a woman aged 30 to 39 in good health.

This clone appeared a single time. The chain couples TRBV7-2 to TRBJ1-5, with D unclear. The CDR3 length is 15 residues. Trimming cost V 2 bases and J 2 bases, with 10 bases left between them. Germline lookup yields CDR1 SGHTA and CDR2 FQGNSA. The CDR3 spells CASSLYGSRNQPQHF. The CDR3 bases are TGTGCCAGCAGCTTATACGGCAGCCGCAATCAGCCCCAGCATTTT.

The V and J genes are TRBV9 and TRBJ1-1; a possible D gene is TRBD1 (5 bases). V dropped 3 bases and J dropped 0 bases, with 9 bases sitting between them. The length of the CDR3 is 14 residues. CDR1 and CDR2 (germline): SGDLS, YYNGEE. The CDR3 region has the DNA TGTGCCAGCAGCGGAGGACACTTGAACACTGAAGCTTTCTTT. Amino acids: CASSGGHLNTEAFF. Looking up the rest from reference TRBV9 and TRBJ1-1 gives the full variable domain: DSGVTQTPKHLITATGQRVTLRCSPRSGDLSVYWYQQSLDQGLQFLIQYYNGEERAKGNILERFSAQQFPDLHSELNLSSLELGDSALYFCASSGGHLNTEAFFGQGTRLTVV.

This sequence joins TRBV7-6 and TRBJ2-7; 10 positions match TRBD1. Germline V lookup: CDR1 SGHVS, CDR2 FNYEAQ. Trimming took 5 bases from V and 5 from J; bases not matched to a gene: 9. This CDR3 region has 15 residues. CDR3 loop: CASSERDRGRDEQYF. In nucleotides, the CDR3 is TGTGCCAGCAGCGAAAGGGACAGGGGAAGGGACGAGCAGTACTTC.

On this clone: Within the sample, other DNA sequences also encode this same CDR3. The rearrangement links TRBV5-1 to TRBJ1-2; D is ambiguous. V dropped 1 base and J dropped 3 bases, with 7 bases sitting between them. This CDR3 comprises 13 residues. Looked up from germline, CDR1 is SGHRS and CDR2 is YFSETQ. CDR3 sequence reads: CASSLNGDYGYTF. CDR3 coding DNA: TGCGCCAGCAGCTTGAATGGAGACTATGGCTACACCTTC.

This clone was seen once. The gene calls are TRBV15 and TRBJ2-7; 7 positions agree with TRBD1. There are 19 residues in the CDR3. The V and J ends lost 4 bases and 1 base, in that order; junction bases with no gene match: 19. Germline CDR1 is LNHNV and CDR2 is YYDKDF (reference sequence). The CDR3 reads CATSKEALAGTVTSYEQYF. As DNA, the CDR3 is TGTGCCACCAGCAAAGAAGCGTTAGCCGGGACAGTGACTTCCTACGAGCAGTACTTC.

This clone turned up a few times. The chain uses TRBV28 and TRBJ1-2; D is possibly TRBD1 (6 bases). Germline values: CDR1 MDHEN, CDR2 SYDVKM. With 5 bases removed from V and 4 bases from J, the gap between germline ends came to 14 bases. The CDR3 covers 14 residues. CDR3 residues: CASSVTAGVYGYTF. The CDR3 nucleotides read TGTGCCAGCAGTGTTACCGCAGGGGTCTATGGCTACACCTTC.

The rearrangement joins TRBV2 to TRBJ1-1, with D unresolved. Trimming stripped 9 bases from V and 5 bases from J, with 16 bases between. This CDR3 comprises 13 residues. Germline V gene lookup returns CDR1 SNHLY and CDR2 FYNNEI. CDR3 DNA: TGTGCCAGAGGTGGGCAGGCTGAAACTGAAGCTTTCTTT. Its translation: CARGGQAETEAFF.

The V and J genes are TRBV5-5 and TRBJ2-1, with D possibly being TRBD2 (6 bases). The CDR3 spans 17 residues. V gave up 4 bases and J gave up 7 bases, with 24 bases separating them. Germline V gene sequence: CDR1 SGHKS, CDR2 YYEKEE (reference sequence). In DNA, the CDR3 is TGTGCCAGCAGCCACACAATTAACCGACCTGGGGGGAATGAGCAGTTCTTC. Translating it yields CASSHTINRPGGNEQFF.

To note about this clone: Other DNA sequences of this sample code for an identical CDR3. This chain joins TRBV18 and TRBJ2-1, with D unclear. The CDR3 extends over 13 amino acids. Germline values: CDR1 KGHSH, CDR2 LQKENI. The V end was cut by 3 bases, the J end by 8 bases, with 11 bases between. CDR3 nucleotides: TGTGCCAGCTCACCGGGGTTGGACGATGAGCAGTTCTTC. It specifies CASSPGLDDEQFF.

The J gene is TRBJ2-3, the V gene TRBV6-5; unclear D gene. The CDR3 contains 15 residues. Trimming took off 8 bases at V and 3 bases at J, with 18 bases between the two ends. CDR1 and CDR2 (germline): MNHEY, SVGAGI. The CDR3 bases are TGTGCCAGCTCAAGGTATAAGGGTTCAACAGATACGCAGTATTTT. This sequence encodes CASSRYKGSTDTQYF.

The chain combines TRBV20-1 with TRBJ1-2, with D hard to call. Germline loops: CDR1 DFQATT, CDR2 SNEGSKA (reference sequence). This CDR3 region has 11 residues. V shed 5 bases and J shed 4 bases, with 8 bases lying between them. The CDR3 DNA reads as TGCAGTGCTGACAACCCCTATGGCTACACCTTC. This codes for CSADNPYGYTF.

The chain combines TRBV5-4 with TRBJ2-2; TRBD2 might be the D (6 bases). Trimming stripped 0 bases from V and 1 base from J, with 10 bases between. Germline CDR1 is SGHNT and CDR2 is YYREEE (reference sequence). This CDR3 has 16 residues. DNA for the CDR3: TGTGCCAGCAGCTTGGGGGCGCGGGAGAACACCGGGGAGCTGTTTTTT. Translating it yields CASSLGARENTGELFF.

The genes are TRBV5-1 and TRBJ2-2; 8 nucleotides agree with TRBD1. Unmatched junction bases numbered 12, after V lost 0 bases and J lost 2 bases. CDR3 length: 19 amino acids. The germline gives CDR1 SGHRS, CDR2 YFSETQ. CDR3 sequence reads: CASSLAFLGQGSNTGELFF. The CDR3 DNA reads TGCGCCAGCAGCTTGGCCTTCCTCGGACAGGGTAGTAACACCGGGGAGCTGTTTTTT.

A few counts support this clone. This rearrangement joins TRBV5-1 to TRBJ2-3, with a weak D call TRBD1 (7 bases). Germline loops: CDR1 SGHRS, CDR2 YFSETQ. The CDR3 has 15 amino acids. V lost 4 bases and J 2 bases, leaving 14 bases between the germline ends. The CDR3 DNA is TGCGCCAGCAGCATTACAGGGGACTTCACAGATACGCAGTATTTT. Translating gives CASSITGDFTDTQYF.

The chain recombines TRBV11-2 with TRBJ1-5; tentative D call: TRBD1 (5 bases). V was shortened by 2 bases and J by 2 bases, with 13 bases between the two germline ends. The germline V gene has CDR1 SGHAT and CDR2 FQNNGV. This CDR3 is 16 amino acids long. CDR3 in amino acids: CASSLSGSSGNQPQHF. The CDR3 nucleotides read TGTGCCAGCAGCTTATCAGGGTCTTCGGGCAATCAGCCCCAGCATTTT.

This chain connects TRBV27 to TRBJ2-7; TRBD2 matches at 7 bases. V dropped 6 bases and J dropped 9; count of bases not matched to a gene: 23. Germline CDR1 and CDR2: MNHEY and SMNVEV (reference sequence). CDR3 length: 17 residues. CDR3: CASRGGGASGKTTGQYF. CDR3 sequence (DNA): TGTGCCAGCAGGGGGGGAGGGGCTAGCGGAAAAACTACGGGGCAGTACTTC.

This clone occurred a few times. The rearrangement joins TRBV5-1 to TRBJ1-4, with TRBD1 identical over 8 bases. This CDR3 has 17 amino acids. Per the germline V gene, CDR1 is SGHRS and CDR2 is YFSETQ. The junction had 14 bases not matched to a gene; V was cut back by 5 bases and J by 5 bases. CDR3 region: CASRTGTGPTGNEKLFF. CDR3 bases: TGCGCCAGCAGGACCGGGACAGGCCCCACCGGGAATGAAAAACTGTTTTTT. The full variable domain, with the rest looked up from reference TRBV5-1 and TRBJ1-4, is KAGVTQTPRYLIKTRGQQVTLSCSPISGHRSVSWYQQTPGQGLQFLFEYFSETQRNKGNFPGRFSGRQFSNSRSEMNVSTLELGDSALYLCASRTGTGPTGNEKLFFGSGTQLSVL.

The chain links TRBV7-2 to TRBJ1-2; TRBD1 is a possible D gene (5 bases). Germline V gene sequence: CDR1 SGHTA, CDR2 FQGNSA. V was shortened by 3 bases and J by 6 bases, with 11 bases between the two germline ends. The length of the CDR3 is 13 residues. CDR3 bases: TGTGCCAGCAGCTTTGGGCCCAGGGATGGCTACACCTTC. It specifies CASSFGPRDGYTF.

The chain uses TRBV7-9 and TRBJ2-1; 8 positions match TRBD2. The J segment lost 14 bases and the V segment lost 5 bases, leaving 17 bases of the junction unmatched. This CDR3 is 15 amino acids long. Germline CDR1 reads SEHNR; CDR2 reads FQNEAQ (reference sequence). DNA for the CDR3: TGTGCCAGCAGCCCGGGGGGGCGGAAGGCCTCTAGGGAGTTCTTC. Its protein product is CASSPGGRKASREFF.

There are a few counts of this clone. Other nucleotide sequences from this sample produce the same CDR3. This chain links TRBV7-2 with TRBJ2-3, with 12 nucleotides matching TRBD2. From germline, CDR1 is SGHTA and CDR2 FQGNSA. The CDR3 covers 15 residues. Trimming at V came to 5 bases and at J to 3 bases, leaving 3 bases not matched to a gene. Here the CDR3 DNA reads TGTGCCAGCAGCCGTGGACTAGCGGGAACAGATACGCAGTATTTT. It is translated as CASSRGLAGTDTQYF. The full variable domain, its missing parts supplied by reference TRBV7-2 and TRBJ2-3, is GAGVSQSPSNKVTEKGKDVELRCDPISGHTALYWYRQSLGQGLEFLIYFQGNSAPDKSGLPSDRFSAERTGGSVSTLTIQRTQQEDSAVYLCASSRGLAGTDTQYFGPGTRLTVL.

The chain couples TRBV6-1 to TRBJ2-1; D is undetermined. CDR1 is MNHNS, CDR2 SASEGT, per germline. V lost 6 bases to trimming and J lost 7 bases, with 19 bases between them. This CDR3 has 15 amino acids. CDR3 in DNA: TGTGCCAGCAGGGGCTACTCCCAAGCCCTTAATGAGCAGTTCTTC. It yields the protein CASRGYSQALNEQFF.

CDR3 residues: CATRPGTGGRLATEAFF. CDR3 in DNA: TGTGCCACCAGACCGGGGACAGGGGGAAGGTTGGCCACTGAAGCTTTCTTT. The chain employs TRBV19 and TRBJ1-1; TRBD1 matches 11 bases. The germline V gene encodes CDR1 LNHDA and CDR2 SQIVND (reference sequence). Trimming removed 10 bases from V and 4 bases from J; junction bases left unmatched: 17. This CDR3 has 17 amino acids.

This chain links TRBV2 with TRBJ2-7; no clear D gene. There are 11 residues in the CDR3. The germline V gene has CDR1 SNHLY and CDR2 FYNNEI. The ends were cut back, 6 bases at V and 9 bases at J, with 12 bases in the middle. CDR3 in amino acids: CASSEQRRQYF. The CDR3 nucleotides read TGTGCCAGCAGCGAACAGCGCCGGCAGTACTTC.

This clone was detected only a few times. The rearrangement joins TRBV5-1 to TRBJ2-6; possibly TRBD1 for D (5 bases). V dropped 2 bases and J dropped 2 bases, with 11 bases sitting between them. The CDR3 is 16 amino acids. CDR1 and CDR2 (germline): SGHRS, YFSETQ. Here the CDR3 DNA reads TGCGCCAGCAGCTTCCTAGGGGTGGCTGGGGCCAACGTCCTGACTTTC. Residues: CASSFLGVAGANVLTF.

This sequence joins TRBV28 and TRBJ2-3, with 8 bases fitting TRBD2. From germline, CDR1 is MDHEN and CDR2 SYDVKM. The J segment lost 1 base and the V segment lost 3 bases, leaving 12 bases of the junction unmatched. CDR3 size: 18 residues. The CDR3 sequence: CASSFSWSGSSGTDTQYF. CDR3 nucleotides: TGTGCCAGCAGTTTTTCTTGGAGCGGGAGTTCTGGCACAGATACGCAGTATTTT.